Following are 10 T cell receptor beta chains from one sample sequenced in a study of T cell repertoires in cytomegalovirus infection. Using its own MiXCR run on the reads, TCRdb lists one record per CDR3 protein. The sample holds 200,000 to 250,000 distinct CDR3 sequences, 35% to 40% seen once. Their antigens remain unidentified. The sample here was CD8+ T cells from cultured PBMCs, taken from culture after CMV antigen stimulation. These receptors were taken from a human donor in good health (CMV status not recorded). Some clones in this sample may be carry-over from other donors' samples.

The sample holds a few counts of this clonotype. The chain is built from TRBV7-8 and TRBJ1-2; TRBD1 aligns across 10 bases. Germline values: CDR1 SGHVS, CDR2 FQNEAQ. There are 16 residues in the CDR3. The V gene end was trimmed by 2 bases and the J gene end by 6 bases; junction bases not matched to a gene: 9. CDR3 bases: TGTGCCAGCAGCTTAACCGGGACAGGGGTATCAGATGGCTACACCTTC. It codes for CASSLTGTGVSDGYTF.

The chain is built from TRBV12-3 or TRBV12-4 and TRBJ1-2, with TRBD1 as a possible D gene (6 bases). V was pared by 3 bases and J by 4 bases, with 15 bases between. The CDR3 contains 15 residues. In nucleotides, the CDR3 is TGTGCCAGCAGTTTGGGGACACACAGAGGCTATGGCTACACCTTC. Its translation: CASSLGTHRGYGYTF.

V is TRBV7-6 and J is TRBJ1-6, with D possibly being TRBD1 (5 bases). The length of the CDR3 is 15 residues. Germline-derived CDR1 and CDR2 are SGHVS and FNYEAQ. The V end was cut by 9 bases, the J end by 8 bases, with 20 bases between. CDR3 amino acids: CARSGGRAEDSPLHF. CDR3 nucleotide sequence: TGTGCCAGAAGCGGGGGACGAGCAGAGGATTCACCCCTCCACTTT. Complete variable domain (other parts from reference TRBV7-6 and TRBJ1-6): GAGVSQSPRYKVTKRGQDVALRCDPISGHVSLYWYRQALGQGPEFLTYFNYEAQQDKSGLPNDRFSAERPEGSISTLTIQRTEQRDSAMYRCARSGGRAEDSPLHFGNGTRLTVT.

This clonotype was counted between two and nine times. This chain uses TRBV11-2 with TRBJ1-1; TRBD1 is a possible D gene (6 bases). This CDR3 comprises 16 residues. The germline V gene has CDR1 SGHAT and CDR2 FQNNGV. V dropped 5 bases and J dropped 7 bases, with 23 bases sitting between them. CDR3: CASSQPRRDRSDEAFF. In DNA form, the CDR3 reads TGTGCCAGCAGCCAGCCCAGACGCGACAGGTCTGATGAAGCTTTCTTT.

The CDR3 sequence is CSVEDLVGQGSSYNEQFF. The CDR3 bases are TGCAGCGTTGAAGATCTCGTTGGACAGGGGAGCTCCTACAATGAGCAGTTCTTC. The chain is built from TRBV29-1 and TRBJ2-1; 9 nucleotides align to TRBD1. Germline V lookup: CDR1 SQVTM, CDR2 ANQGSEA. CDR3 length: 18 amino acids. The V gene end was trimmed by 0 bases and the J gene end by 0 bases; junction bases not matched to a gene: 9.

This clonotype has a handful of counts. The chain links TRBV4-2 to TRBJ1-1, with D possibly being TRBD1 (5 bases). V was pared by 0 bases and J by 6 bases, with 11 bases between. Germline CDR1 LGHNA, CDR2 YNFKEQ. The CDR3 consists of 14 residues. The CDR3 sequence: CASSQDLTASEAFF. The CDR3 DNA is TGTGCCAGCAGCCAAGATCTGACAGCTTCTGAAGCTTTCTTT.

The sample holds a few counts of this clonotype. The CDR3 is CASSQAPLSSGASTDTQYF. As DNA, the CDR3 is TGCGCCAGCAGCCAAGCTCCTCTTTCTAGCGGGGCAAGCACAGATACGCAGTATTTT. The V call is TRBV4-1, the J call TRBJ2-3; 9 positions agree with TRBD2. This CDR3 region has 19 residues. Germline V gene data show CDR1 as MGHRA and CDR2 as YSYEKL. V lost 1 base to trimming and J lost 0 bases; unmatched junction nucleotides: 11.

The rearrangement uses TRBV27 and TRBJ2-7; D not certain. The ends were cut back, 2 bases at V and 5 bases at J, with 16 bases in the middle. The CDR3 totals 15 residues. Germline V gene data show CDR1 as MNHEY and CDR2 as SMNVEV (reference sequence). The CDR3 is CASSLIGLAGNEQYF. The CDR3 coding sequence is TGTGCCAGCAGTTTAATTGGGTTAGCCGGTAACGAGCAGTACTTC.

This sequence joins TRBV7-2 and TRBJ1-2, with 8 bases that match TRBD1. With V trimmed by 4 bases and J by 6 bases, 7 bases remained unmatched. The V gene's germline CDR1 is SGHTA and CDR2 FQGNSA. There are 14 residues in the CDR3. The CDR3 nucleotides are TGTGCCAGCAGCTCAGACAGGGGCGTTAATGGCTACACCTTC. Translating it yields CASSSDRGVNGYTF.

This clonotype has more than one count but fewer than ten. V and J are TRBV11-1 and TRBJ2-3; 8 bases map to TRBD2. The length of the CDR3 is 14 residues. The germline V gene has CDR1 SGHAT and CDR2 FQDESV (reference sequence). With V trimmed by 4 bases and J by 5 bases, 5 bases remained unmatched. CDR3 region: CASSSGGGGDTQYF. In nucleotides, the CDR3 is TGTGCCAGCAGCTCCGGGGGGGGCGGAGATACGCAGTATTTT.